This T cell receptor (beta chain) is from a study of cytomegalovirus exposure and HLA in healthy donors. About the research overall: Early on, a data release was issued that held approximately 92 million unique TCRs from HLA-typed donors.

This PCR relied on a set of 60 Vbeta primers and 13 Jbeta primers. Only in-frame clones appear in the TCRdb table, and some are missing; sequencing was by immunoSEQ multiplex PCR. Of about 160,000 clones in the sample, around four fifths were seen once. This receptor was identified in a young man in good health and CMV-seropositive. The specimen sequenced was PBMCs.

Written as DNA, the CDR3 is TGTGCCAGCAGCGTCGGGACAGAAGGGACCTACGAGCAGTACTTC. This gives the protein CASSVGTEGTYEQYF. The chain carries TRBV7-6 and TRBJ2-7; 7 nucleotides match TRBD1. The length of the CDR3 is 15 residues. The V gene end was trimmed by 5 bases and the J gene end by 2 bases; junction bases not matched to a gene: 9. CDR1 is SGHVS and CDR2 is FNYEAQ in the germline V gene.